The rows below give T cell receptor beta chains drawn from one sample of a study of blood T cell repertoires in COVID-19. Sequenced by immunoSEQ multiplex PCR; TCRdb stores in-frame clones only, minus some. Altogether about 140,000 clones are present, 76% being singletons, with the ten largest covering 3.5% to 5.5%. The sequencing sample was made of peripheral blood. These receptors came from a woman older than 75 with active or convalescent COVID-19. The CDR3 runs from the conserved cysteine through the conserved F or W. D genes are given only for firm matches. Size tells how often a clone was seen (once, few, many) or the class of an expanded clone, and some rows leave it out.

j_call v_call clone_size d_call cdr3_aa cdr3_nt
TRBJ2-5 TRBV28 NA TRBD1 CASSTRQGRQETQYF TGTGCCAGCAGTACCCGACAGGGGAGGCAAGAGACCCAGTACTTC
TRBJ1-3 TRBV29-1 NA NA CSVQGGPGNTIYF TGCAGCGTCCAGGGTGGGCCTGGAAACACCATATATTTT
TRBJ1-5 TRBV28 NA NA CASSFGRSNQPQHF TGTGCCAGCAGTTTCGGGAGGAGCAATCAGCCCCAGCATTTT
TRBJ2-5 TRBV7-2 NA TRBD1 CASSLGYRTGRETQYF TGTGCCAGCAGCTTAGGTTATCGGACAGGGAGGGAGACCCAGTACTTC
TRBJ2-7 TRBV6-1 few NA CASSEIGGPGTTYEQYF TGTGCCAGCAGTGAAATTGGAGGGCCAGGGACCACCTACGAGCAGTACTTC
TRBJ1-2 TRBV6-5 few TRBD1 CASSRTGVLTDGYTF TGTGCCAGCAGCCGTACAGGGGTACTAACGGATGGCTACACCTTC
TRBJ1-4 TRBV19 few TRBD1 CAARPSGTGNEKLFF TGTGCCGCACGTCCGTCCGGGACAGGAAATGAAAAACTGTTTTTT
TRBJ1-5 TRBV6-6 NA NA CASSYFRGQPQHF TGTGCCAGCAGTTACTTCCGGGGTCAGCCCCAGCATTTT
TRBJ2-7 TRBV12-5 few TRBD2 CASEEGAGDAYEQYF TGTGCTAGTGAGGAGGGCGCGGGGGACGCCTACGAGCAGTACTTC
TRBJ1-1 TRBV10-3 NA NA CAISERDMNTEAFF TGTGCCATCAGTGAAAGGGACATGAACACTGAAGCTTTCTTT
TRBJ1-4 TRBV2 NA NA CASSLGVGGEKLFF TGTGCCAGCAGCCTCGGGGTCGGTGGTGAAAAACTGTTTTTT
TRBJ2-5 TRBV13 once TRBD2 CASSLAAGTSGLQETQYF TGTGCCAGCAGCTTAGCGGCCGGGACTAGCGGCCTGCAAGAGACCCAGTACTTC
TRBJ1-3 TRBV19 NA NA CASSSAAGYGNTIYF TGTGCCAGTAGTTCCGCGGCAGGGTATGGAAACACCATATATTTT
TRBJ1-2 TRBV5-1 NA NA CASSLGGPKDGYTF TGCGCCAGCAGCTTGGGGGGCCCAAAGGATGGCTACACCTTC
TRBJ2-2 TRBV28 NA NA CAIRGAGANTGELFF TGTGCCATCCGAGGGGCGGGGGCAAACACCGGGGAGCTGTTTTTT
TRBJ1-2 TRBV28 NA NA CASSLISVGNIDYGYTF TGTGCCAGCAGTTTAATCTCAGTCGGGAACATCGACTATGGCTACACCTTC
TRBJ1-2 TRBV7-9 NA NA CASSSAAEGGYTF TGTGCCAGCAGCTCCGCAGCTGAGGGTGGCTACACCTTC
TRBJ2-1 TRBV4-2 NA NA CASSQESGGEQFF TGTGCCAGCAGCCAAGAATCAGGAGGTGAGCAGTTCTTC
TRBJ1-3 TRBV6-5 NA NA CASRTGFKDTIYF TGTGCCAGCAGAACAGGGTTTAAAGACACCATATATTTT
TRBJ1-4 TRBV7-2 NA NA CASSPTDFANEKLFF TGTGCCAGCAGCCCAACGGACTTTGCTAATGAAAAACTGTTTTTT
TRBJ2-1 TRBV9 NA TRBD1 CASSVALGQGADEQFF TGTGCCAGCAGCGTAGCTTTGGGACAGGGAGCGGATGAGCAGTTCTTC
TRBJ2-3 TRBV10-3 NA NA CAISESRVSSSRSTDTQYF TGTGCCATCAGTGAGTCGAGGGTATCTTCTTCCAGAAGCACAGATACGCAGTATTTT
TRBJ2-1 TRBV28 NA TRBD2 CASRGRGEQFF TGTGCCAGCAGGGGGAGGGGAGAGCAGTTCTTC
TRBJ2-7 TRBV7-8 NA NA CASSLSTEASRYF TGTGCCAGCAGCCTAAGCACAGAAGCCTCGAGGTACTTC